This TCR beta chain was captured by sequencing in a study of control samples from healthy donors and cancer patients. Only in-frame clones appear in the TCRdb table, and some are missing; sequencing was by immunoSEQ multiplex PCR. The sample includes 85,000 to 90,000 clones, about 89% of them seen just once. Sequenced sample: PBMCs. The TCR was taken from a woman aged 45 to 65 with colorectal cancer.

CDR3 sequence: CASGPSGGAYNEQFF. For the CDR3, the DNA is TGTGCCAGTGGACCGAGCGGGGGGGCCTACAATGAGCAGTTCTTC. V and J are TRBV19 and TRBJ2-1, with 10 bases fitting TRBD2. Trimming took 8 bases from V and 2 from J; bases not matched to a gene: 6. CDR3 length equals 15 residues. CDR1 is LNHDA and CDR2 is SQIVND in the germline V gene (reference sequence).